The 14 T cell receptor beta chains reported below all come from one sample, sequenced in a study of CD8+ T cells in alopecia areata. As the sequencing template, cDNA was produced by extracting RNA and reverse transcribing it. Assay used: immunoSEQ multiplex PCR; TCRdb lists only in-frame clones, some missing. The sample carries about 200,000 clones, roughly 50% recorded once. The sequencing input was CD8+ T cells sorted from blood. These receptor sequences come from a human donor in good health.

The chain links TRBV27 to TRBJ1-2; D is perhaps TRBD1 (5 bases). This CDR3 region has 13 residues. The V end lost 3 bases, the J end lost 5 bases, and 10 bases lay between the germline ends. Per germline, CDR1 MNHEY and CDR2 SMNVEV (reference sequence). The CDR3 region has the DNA TGTGCCAGCAGTTTTCTAGGGGCGTATGGCTACACCTTC. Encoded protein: CASSFLGAYGYTF.

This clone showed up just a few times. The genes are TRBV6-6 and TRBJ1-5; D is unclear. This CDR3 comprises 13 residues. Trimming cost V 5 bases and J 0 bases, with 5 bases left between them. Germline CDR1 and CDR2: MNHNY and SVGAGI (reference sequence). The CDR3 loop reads CASSGYSNQPQHF. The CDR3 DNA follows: TGTGCCAGCAGTGGATATAGCAATCAGCCCCAGCATTTT.

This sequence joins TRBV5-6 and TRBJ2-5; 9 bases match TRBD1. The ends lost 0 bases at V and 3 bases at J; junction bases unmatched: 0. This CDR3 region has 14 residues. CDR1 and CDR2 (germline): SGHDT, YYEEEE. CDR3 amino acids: CASSLGTGEETQYF. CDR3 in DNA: TGTGCCAGCAGCTTGGGGACAGGGGAAGAGACCCAGTACTTC.

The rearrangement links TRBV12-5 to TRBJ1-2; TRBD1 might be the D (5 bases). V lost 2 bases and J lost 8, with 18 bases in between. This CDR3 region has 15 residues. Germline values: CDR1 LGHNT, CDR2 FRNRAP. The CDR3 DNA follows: TGTGCTAGTGGTTTGACCCCGACAGCCTCTGAAGGCTACACCTTC. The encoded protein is CASGLTPTASEGYTF.

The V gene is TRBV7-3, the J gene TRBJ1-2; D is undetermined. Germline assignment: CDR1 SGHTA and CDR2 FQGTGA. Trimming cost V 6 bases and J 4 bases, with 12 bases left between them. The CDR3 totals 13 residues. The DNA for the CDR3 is TGTGCCAGCAGTTCCCGAGAGGGCTATGGCTACACCTTC. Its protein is CASSSREGYGYTF.

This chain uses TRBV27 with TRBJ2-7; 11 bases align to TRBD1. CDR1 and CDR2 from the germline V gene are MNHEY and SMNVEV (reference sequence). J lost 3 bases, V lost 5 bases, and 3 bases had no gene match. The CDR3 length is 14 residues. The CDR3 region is CASSHGTGGYEQYF. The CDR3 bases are TGTGCCAGCAGTCACGGGACAGGGGGCTACGAGCAGTACTTC.

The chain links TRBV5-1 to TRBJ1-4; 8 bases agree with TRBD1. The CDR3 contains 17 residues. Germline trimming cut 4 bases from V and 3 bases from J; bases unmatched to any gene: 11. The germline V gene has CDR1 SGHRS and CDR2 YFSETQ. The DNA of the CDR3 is TGCGCCAGCAGCCAAGGACAGGGCGAAGGAGCTAATGAAAAACTGTTTTTT. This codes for CASSQGQGEGANEKLFF.

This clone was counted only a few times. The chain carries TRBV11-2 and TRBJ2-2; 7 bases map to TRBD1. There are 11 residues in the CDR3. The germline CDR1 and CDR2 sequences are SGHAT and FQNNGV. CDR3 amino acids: CAQGDIRELFF. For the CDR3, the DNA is TGTGCTCAGGGGGACATCAGGGAGCTGTTTTTT.

The CDR3 protein is CASAGGSSTDTQYF. CDR3 DNA: TGTGCCAGCGCCGGGGGGAGTAGCACAGATACGCAGTATTTT. The chain combines TRBV7-9 with TRBJ2-3; TRBD2 matches at 7 bases. The germline CDR1 and CDR2 sequences are SEHNR and FQNEAQ (reference sequence). The CDR3 loop spans 14 amino acids. V lost 8 bases, J lost 0 bases, and 5 bases stayed unmatched.

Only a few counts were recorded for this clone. For the CDR3, the DNA is TGTGCCAGCGGGGTCATTACAGATACGCAGTATTTT. It is translated as CASGVITDTQYF. The chain uses TRBV6-1 and TRBJ2-3; D not certain. The V gene's germline CDR1 is MNHNS and CDR2 SASEGT. V was trimmed by 8 bases and J by 3 bases, leaving 9 bases between them. CDR3 size: 12 residues.

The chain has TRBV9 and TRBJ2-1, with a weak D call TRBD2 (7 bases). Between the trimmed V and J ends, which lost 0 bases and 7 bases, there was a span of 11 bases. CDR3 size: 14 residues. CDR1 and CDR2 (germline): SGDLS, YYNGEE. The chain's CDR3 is CASSVAGGRNEQFF. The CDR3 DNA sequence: TGTGCCAGCAGCGTAGCGGGGGGCCGGAATGAGCAGTTCTTC.

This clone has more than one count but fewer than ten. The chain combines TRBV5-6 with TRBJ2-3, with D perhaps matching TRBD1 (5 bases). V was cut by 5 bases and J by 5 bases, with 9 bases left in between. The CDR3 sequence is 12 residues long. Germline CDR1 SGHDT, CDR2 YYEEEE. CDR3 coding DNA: TGTGCCAGCAGTCCTAGGGGAGATACGCAGTATTTT. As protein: CASSPRGDTQYF. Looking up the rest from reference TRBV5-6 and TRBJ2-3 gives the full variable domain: DAGVTQSPTHLIKTRGQQVTLRCSPKSGHDTVSWYQQALGQGPQFIFQYYEEEERQRGNFPDRFSGHQFPNYSSELNVNALLLGDSALYLCASSPRGDTQYFGPGTRLTVL.

The CDR3 protein is CASSLTPGQGSYEQYF. As DNA, the CDR3 is TGTGCCAGCTCCCTTACACCGGGACAGGGGAGCTACGAGCAGTACTTC. This sequence joins TRBV18 and TRBJ2-7; 10 nucleotides align to TRBD1. The CDR3 sequence is 16 residues long. Germline trimming cut 6 bases from V and 3 bases from J; bases unmatched to any gene: 11. Germline V gene data show CDR1 as KGHSH and CDR2 as LQKENI.

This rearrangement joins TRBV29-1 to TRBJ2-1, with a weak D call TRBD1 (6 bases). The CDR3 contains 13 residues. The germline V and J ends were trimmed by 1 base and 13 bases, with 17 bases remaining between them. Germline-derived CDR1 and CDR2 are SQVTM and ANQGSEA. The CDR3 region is CSVEGKQGMGQFF. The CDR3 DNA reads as TGCAGCGTTGAAGGGAAACAGGGAATGGGACAGTTCTTC.